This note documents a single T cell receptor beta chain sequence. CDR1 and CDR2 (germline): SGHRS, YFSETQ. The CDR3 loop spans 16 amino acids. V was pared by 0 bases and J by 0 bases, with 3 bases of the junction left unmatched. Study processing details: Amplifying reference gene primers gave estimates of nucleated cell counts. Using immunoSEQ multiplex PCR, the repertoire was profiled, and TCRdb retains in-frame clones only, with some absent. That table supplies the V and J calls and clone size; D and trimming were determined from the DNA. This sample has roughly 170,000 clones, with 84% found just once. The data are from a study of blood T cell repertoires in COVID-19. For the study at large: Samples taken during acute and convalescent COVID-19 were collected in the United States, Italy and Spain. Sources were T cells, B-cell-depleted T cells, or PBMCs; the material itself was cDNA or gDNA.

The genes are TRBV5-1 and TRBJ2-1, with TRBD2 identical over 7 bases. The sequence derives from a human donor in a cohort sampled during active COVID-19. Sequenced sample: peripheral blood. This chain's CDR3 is CASSLAGGVSYNEQFF. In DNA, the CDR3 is TGCGCCAGCAGCTTGGCGGGGGGAGTCTCCTACAATGAGCAGTTCTTC.